The 11 T cell receptor beta chains reported below all come from one sample, sequenced in a study of cytomegalovirus exposure and HLA in healthy donors. This PCR relied on a set of 60 Vbeta primers and 13 Jbeta primers. This table comes from immunoSEQ multiplex PCR, and its TCRdb copy is limited to in-frame clones, with some not included. The repertoire holds 120,000 or so clones, approximately 8% seen once, with approximately 6.4% in the top ten. The source material was PBMCs. The receptors were sampled from a woman in her thirties or forties in good health and CMV-seropositive.

V usage is TRBV11-2 and J usage is TRBJ2-6; 8 bases agree with TRBD1. J was trimmed by 0 bases and V by 4 bases; bases with no gene match: 11. The CDR3 is 19 amino acids. The V gene's germline CDR1 is SGHAT and CDR2 FQNNGV. Here the CDR3 DNA reads TGTGCCAGCAGCTCCCCAACCGGGACAGGTGGCTCTGGGGCCAACGTCCTGACTTTC. Translated: CASSSPTGTGGSGANVLTF.

The chain carries TRBV7-3 and TRBJ2-1; D is ambiguous. V lost 5 bases to trimming and J lost 0 bases, with 14 bases between them. Germline V gene data show CDR1 as SGHTA and CDR2 as FQGTGA. The CDR3 sequence is 16 residues long. The CDR3 loop is CASSVKVRSSYNEQFF. Written as DNA, the CDR3 is TGTGCCAGCAGCGTCAAAGTTAGGAGCTCCTACAATGAGCAGTTCTTC.

This clone was counted between two and nine times. The gene calls are TRBV18 and TRBJ1-4; 10 nucleotides align to TRBD1. The V gene end was trimmed by 1 base and the J gene end by 7 bases; junction bases not matched to a gene: 3. The germline V gene has CDR1 KGHSH and CDR2 LQKENI. This CDR3 contains 15 residues. CDR3 DNA sequence: TGTGCCAGCTCACCACAGAGACAGGGGGCTGAAAAACTGTTTTTT. Amino acid sequence: CASSPQRQGAEKLFF.

The chain combines TRBV18 with TRBJ2-7, with D possibly TRBD1 on 5 matching bases. V dropped 6 bases and J dropped 3 bases, with 18 bases sitting between them. This CDR3 contains 15 residues. The germline V gene has CDR1 KGHSH and CDR2 LQKENI. The DNA of the CDR3 is TGTGCCAGCTCCCTTATCCCGGGCAGGGTCTACGAGCAGTACTTC. As protein: CASSLIPGRVYEQYF. Based on the CDR3 plus reference TRBV18 and TRBJ2-7, the full variable domain is NAGVMQNPRHLVRRRGQEARLRCSPMKGHSHVYWYRQLPEEGLKFMVYLQKENIIDESGMPKERFSAEFPKEGPSILRIQQVVRGDSAAYFCASSLIPGRVYEQYFGPGTRLTVT.

The genes are TRBV29-1 and TRBJ1-2, with D uncertain. The V gene lost 3 bases and the J gene lost 8 bases, with 13 bases spanning the gap. Germline V gene lookup returns CDR1 SQVTM and CDR2 ANQGSEA. The CDR3 sequence is 12 residues long. In DNA form, the CDR3 reads TGCAGCGTTGACTTCACGGAGGTCGGCTACACCTTC. It is translated as CSVDFTEVGYTF.

This chain connects TRBV5-6 to TRBJ2-2, with a weak D call TRBD2 (5 bases). This CDR3 region has 16 residues. Trimming removed 4 bases from V and 6 bases from J, with 19 bases in between. Germline CDR1 reads SGHDT; CDR2 reads YYEEEE. CDR3 sequence: CASSPTSTNLPGELFF. CDR3 DNA: TGTGCCAGCAGCCCCACCTCGACTAACCTTCCCGGGGAGCTGTTTTTT.

This clone has more than one count but fewer than ten. The CDR3 DNA is TGTGCCAGCAGCTCGACAGGGGTTGGAAACACCATATATTTT. Translating it yields CASSSTGVGNTIYF. This chain uses TRBV7-9 with TRBJ1-3; 8 bases align to TRBD1. The CDR3 totals 14 residues. V shed 4 bases and J 3 bases; nucleotides not matched to a gene: 2. Germline CDR1 SEHNR, CDR2 FQNEAQ (reference sequence).

The chain uses TRBV6-5 and TRBJ1-2, with D possibly matching TRBD1 (6 bases). This CDR3 has 15 residues. From germline, CDR1 is MNHEY and CDR2 SVGAGI. The V end was cut by 2 bases, the J end by 1 base, with 11 bases between. The CDR3 region has the DNA TGTGCCAGCAGTTACACCCAACAGGGTAACTATGGCTACACCTTC. Encoded protein: CASSYTQQGNYGYTF.

This clone has more than one count but fewer than ten. The chain combines TRBV27 with TRBJ1-2; 7 bases are a match to TRBD1. The CDR3 spans 14 residues. V shed 2 bases and J 7 bases; nucleotides not matched to a gene: 7. Looked up from germline, CDR1 is MNHEY and CDR2 is SMNVEV (reference sequence). The CDR3 reads CASSLREGASGYTF. In DNA, the CDR3 is TGTGCCAGCAGTTTAAGAGAGGGGGCTTCTGGCTACACCTTC.

The V call is TRBV18, the J call TRBJ1-5; a possible D gene is TRBD1 (5 bases). Between the trimmed V and J ends, which lost 1 base and 4 bases, there was a span of 11 bases. Germline values: CDR1 KGHSH, CDR2 LQKENI. The CDR3 has 15 residues. The CDR3 DNA reads as TGTGCCAGCTCACCACGGGGGGACCCTAATCAGCCCCAGCATTTT. This gives the protein CASSPRGDPNQPQHF.

This clone has only a few counts. V gene TRBV7-2 combines with J gene TRBJ1-1; tentative D call: TRBD1 (5 bases). The CDR3 covers 14 residues. V lost 3 bases and J lost 4, with 12 bases in between. Germline CDR1 reads SGHTA; CDR2 reads FQGNSA. Here the CDR3 reads CASSFRRGSTEAFF. In nucleotides, the CDR3 is TGTGCCAGCAGCTTCAGGAGGGGAAGCACTGAAGCTTTCTTT.